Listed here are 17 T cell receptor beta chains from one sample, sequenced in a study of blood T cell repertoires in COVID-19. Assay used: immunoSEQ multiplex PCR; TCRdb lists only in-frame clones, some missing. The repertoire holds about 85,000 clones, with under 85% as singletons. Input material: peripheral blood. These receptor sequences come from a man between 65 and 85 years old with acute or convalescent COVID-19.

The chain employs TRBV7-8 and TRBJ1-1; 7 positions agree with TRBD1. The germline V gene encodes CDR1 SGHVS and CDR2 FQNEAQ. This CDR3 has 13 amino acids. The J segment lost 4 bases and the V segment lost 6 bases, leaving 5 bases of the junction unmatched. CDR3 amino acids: CASRDTGATEAFF. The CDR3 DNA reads TGTGCCAGCAGGGATACAGGGGCCACTGAAGCTTTCTTT.

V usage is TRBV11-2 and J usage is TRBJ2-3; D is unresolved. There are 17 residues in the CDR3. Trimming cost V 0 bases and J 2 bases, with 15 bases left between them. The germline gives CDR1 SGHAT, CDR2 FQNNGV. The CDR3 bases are TGTGCCAGCAGCTTAGAAATGACAACACGACCCACAGATACGCAGTATTTT. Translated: CASSLEMTTRPTDTQYF.

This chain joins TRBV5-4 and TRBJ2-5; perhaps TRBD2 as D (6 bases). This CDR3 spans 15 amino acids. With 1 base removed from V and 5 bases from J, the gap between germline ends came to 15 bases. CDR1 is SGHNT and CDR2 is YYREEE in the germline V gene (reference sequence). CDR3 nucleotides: TGTGCCAGCAGCTTGAAGATAGACGGAGGGGAGACCCAGTACTTC. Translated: CASSLKIDGGETQYF.

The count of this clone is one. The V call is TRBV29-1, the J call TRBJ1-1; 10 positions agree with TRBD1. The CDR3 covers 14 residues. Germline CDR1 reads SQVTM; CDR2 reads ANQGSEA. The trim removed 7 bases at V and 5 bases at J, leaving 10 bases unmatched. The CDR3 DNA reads TGCAGCGCCCGACCGGGACAGGGGACAACTGAAGCTTTCTTT. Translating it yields CSARPGQGTTEAFF.

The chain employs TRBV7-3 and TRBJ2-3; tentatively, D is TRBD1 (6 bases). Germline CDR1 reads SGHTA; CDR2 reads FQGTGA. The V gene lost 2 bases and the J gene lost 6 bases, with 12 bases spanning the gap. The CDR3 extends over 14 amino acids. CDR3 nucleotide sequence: TGTGCCAGCAGCTTATTGGTGGGGGCGGATACGCAGTATTTT. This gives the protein CASSLLVGADTQYF. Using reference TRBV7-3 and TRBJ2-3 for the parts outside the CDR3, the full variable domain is GAGVSQTPSNKVTEKGKYVELRCDPISGHTALYWYRQSLGQGPEFLIYFQGTGAADDSGLPNDRFFAVRPEGSVSTLKIQRTERGDSAVYLCASSLLVGADTQYFGPGTRLTVL.

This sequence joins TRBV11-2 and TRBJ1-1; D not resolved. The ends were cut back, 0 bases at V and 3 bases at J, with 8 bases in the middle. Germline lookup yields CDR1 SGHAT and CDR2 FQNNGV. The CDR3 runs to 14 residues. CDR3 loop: CASSLESRDTEAFF. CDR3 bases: TGTGCCAGCAGCTTAGAGAGTCGTGACACTGAAGCTTTCTTT. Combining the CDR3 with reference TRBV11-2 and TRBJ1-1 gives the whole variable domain EAGVAQSPRYKIIEKRQSVAFWCNPISGHATLYWYQQILGQGPKLLIQFQNNGVVDDSQLPKDRFSAERLKGVDSTLKIQPAKLEDSAVYLCASSLESRDTEAFFGQGTRLTVV.

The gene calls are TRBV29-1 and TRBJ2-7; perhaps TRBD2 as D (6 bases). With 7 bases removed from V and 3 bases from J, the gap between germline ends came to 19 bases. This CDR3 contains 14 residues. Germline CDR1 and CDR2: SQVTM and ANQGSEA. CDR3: CSAGLGGAHYEQYF. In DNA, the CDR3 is TGCAGCGCAGGTTTGGGAGGCGCCCACTACGAGCAGTACTTC.

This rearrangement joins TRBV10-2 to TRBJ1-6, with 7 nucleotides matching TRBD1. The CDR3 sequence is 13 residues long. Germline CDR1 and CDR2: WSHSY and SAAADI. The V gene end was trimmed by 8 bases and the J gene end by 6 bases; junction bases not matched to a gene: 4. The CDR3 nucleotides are TGCGCCAGCGGGCAGGGGGGTAATTCACCCCTCCACTTT. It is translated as CASGQGGNSPLHF.

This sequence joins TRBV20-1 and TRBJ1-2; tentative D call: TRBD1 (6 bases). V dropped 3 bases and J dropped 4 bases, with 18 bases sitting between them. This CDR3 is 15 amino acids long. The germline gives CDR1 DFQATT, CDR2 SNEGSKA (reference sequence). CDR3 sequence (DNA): TGCAGTGCTAGTAAAGGGGGATCATCCGGCTATGGCTACACCTTC. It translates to CSASKGGSSGYGYTF.

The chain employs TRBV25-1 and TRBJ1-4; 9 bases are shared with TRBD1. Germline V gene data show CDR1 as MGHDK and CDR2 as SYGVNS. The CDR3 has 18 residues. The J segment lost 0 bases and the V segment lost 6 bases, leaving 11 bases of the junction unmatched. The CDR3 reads CASRGVGTGIATNEKLFF. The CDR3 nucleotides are TGTGCCAGCAGGGGGGTGGGGACAGGGATCGCAACTAATGAAAAACTGTTTTTT. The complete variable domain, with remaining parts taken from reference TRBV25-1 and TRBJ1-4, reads EADIYQTPRYLVIGTGKKITLECSQTMGHDKMYWYQQDPGMELHLIHYSYGVNSTEKGDLSSESTVSRIRTEHFPLTLESARPSHTSQYLCASRGVGTGIATNEKLFFGSGTQLSVL.

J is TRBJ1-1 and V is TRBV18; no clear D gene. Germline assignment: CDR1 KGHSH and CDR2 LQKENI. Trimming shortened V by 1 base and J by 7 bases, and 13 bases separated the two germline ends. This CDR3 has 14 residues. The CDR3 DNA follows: TGTGCCAGCTCACCACGGAGGGAATGGGATGAAGCTTTCTTT. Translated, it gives CASSPRREWDEAFF.

In DNA form, the CDR3 reads TGTGCCAGCAGCTTAGGGACTAGCAGGGGCGTGCAGATCACGCAGTATTTT. It is translated as CASSLGTSRGVQITQYF. This chain joins TRBV7-8 and TRBJ2-3, with 8 bases lining up with TRBD2. The germline CDR1 and CDR2 sequences are SGHVS and FQNEAQ. With V trimmed by 1 base and J by 9 bases, 15 bases remained unmatched. The CDR3 is made up of 17 amino acids.

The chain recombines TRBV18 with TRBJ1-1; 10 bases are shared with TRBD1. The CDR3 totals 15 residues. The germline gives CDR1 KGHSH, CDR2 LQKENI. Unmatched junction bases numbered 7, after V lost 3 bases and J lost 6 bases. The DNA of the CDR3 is TGTGCCAGCTCACCCCGGACAGGGGGGTCTTCTGAAGCTTTCTTT. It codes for CASSPRTGGSSEAFF.

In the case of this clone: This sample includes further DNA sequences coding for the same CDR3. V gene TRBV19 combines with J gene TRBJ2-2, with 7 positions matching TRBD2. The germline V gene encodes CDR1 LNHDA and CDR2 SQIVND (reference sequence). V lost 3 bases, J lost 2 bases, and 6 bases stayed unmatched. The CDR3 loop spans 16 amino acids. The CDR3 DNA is TGTGCCAGTAGTATTCTCGCGGGGGTTAACACCGGGGAGCTGTTTTTT. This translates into CASSILAGVNTGELFF.

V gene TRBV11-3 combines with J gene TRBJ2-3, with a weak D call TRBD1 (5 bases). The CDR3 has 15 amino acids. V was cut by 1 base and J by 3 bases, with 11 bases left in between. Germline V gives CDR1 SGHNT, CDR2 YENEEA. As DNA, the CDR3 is TGTGCCAGCAGCTTAGTGAGTGGGGCGACAGATACGCAGTATTTT. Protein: CASSLVSGATDTQYF.

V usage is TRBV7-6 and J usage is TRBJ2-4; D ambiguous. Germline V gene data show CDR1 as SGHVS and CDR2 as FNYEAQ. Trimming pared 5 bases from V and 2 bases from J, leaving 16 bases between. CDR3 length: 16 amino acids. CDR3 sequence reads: CASSPYMVGPKNIQYF. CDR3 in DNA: TGTGCCAGCAGCCCGTATATGGTGGGCCCCAAAAACATTCAGTACTTC.

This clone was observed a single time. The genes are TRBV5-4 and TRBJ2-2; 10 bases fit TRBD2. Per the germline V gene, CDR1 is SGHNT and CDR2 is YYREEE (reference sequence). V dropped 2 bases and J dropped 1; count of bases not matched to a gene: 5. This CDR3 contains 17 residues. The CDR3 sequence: CASSLGSGGKNTGELFF. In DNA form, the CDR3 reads TGTGCCAGCAGCTTAGGTAGCGGGGGGAAGAACACCGGGGAGCTGTTTTTT.